These 29 T cell receptor beta chains came from one sample sequenced in a study of CD8+ T cells in alopecia areata. Treatment defined: oral pan-JAK inhibitor, 5-10 mg twice daily. Extracted RNA was reverse transcribed into cDNA, the sequencing template. Using immunoSEQ multiplex PCR, the repertoire was profiled, and TCRdb retains in-frame clones only, with some absent. The sample lists about 180,000 clones, roughly 46% occurring once. This specimen consisted of CD8+ T cells sorted from blood, obtained at week 52, from a patient treated with tofacitinib. The receptor set was obtained from a human donor with alopecia areata.

The rearrangement links TRBV20-1 to TRBJ2-1; D perhaps matches TRBD2 (7 bases). The germline V and J ends were trimmed by 2 bases and 10 bases, with 9 bases remaining between them. This CDR3 is 11 amino acids long. CDR1 and CDR2 (germline): DFQATT, SNEGSKA (reference sequence). CDR3 in DNA: TGCAGTGCTAGACGGGGGGCGGAGCAGTTCTTC. Translation gives CSARRGAEQFF.

The chain couples TRBV7-3 to TRBJ2-1; D may be TRBD2 (5 bases). CDR1 is SGHTA and CDR2 is FQGTGA in the germline V gene. Trimming stripped 5 bases from V and 0 bases from J, with 11 bases between. There are 15 residues in the CDR3. CDR3 nucleotide sequence: TGTGCCAGCAGCGCCGGGGTAAGCTCCTACAATGAGCAGTTCTTC. Protein sequence: CASSAGVSSYNEQFF.

This clone was observed once. This chain connects TRBV6-5 to TRBJ2-1, with 7 bases identical to TRBD1. Germline lookup yields CDR1 MNHEY and CDR2 SVGAGI. The CDR3 runs to 14 residues. The ends lost 9 bases at V and 8 bases at J; junction bases unmatched: 13. CDR3 region: CASYRTGFGDEQFF. CDR3 bases: TGTGCCAGTTATAGGACAGGTTTTGGTGATGAGCAGTTCTTC.

In this sample, this clone is medium-sized. The chain couples TRBV28 to TRBJ2-7; TRBD1 might be the D (5 bases). V was clipped by 2 bases and J by 6 bases, with 14 bases between them. Germline V gene sequence: CDR1 MDHEN, CDR2 SYDVKM. The CDR3 length is 14 residues. In DNA form, the CDR3 reads TGTGCCAGCAGTTTACTACCCCCGACAGCCGAGCAGTACTTC. This gives the protein CASSLLPPTAEQYF.

The V and J genes are TRBV2 and TRBJ1-5; D gene uncertain. Looked up from germline, CDR1 is SNHLY and CDR2 is FYNNEI. This CDR3 contains 12 residues. The V and J ends lost 1 base and 2 bases respectively, with 0 bases between them. DNA of the CDR3: TGTGCCAGCAGTGAAGGCAATCAGCCCCAGCATTTT. The encoded protein is CASSEGNQPQHF.

This sequence joins TRBV15 and TRBJ2-7; D call uncertain. Germline CDR1 LNHNV, CDR2 YYDKDF (reference sequence). The CDR3 is 14 residues long. Trimming took off 3 bases at V and 8 bases at J, with 17 bases between the two ends. CDR3 DNA sequence: TGTGCCACCAGCAGCGCCACGGACCCAACTAAGCAGTACTTC. Its protein product is CATSSATDPTKQYF.

This sequence joins TRBV30 and TRBJ2-5; TRBD2 matches 11 bases. The CDR3 is 15 amino acids. V shed 7 bases, J shed 1 base, and the junction held 8 bases outside the gene matches. Germline-derived CDR1 and CDR2 are GTSNPN and SVGIG (reference sequence). The DNA of the CDR3 is TGTGCCTCCTCCTTAGCGGGGGGGGCCCAAGAGACCCAGTACTTC. Translation gives CASSLAGGAQETQYF.

This rearrangement joins TRBV19 to TRBJ2-3; D is perhaps TRBD1 (6 bases). Trimming stripped 3 bases from V and 0 bases from J, with 7 bases between. This CDR3 has 14 residues. Germline V gene sequence: CDR1 LNHDA, CDR2 SQIVND (reference sequence). CDR3 region: CASSMRGSTDTQYF. The DNA for the CDR3 is TGTGCCAGTAGTATGAGGGGGAGCACAGATACGCAGTATTTT.

The V gene is TRBV29-1, the J gene TRBJ1-4; D not certain. Germline loops: CDR1 SQVTM, CDR2 ANQGSEA. There are 8 residues in the CDR3. The CDR3 nucleotides read TGCAAGGTCTTGGGTCTGTTTTTT. Translation: CKVLGLFF.

The chain joins TRBV9 to TRBJ2-2; 8 nucleotides agree with TRBD2. The trim removed 4 bases at V and 3 bases at J, leaving 8 bases unmatched. The germline V gene encodes CDR1 SGDLS and CDR2 YYNGEE. The CDR3 sequence is 16 residues long. For the CDR3, the DNA is TGTGCCAGCAGCCCCGGGGGGGGTTGGCACACCGGGGAGCTGTTTTTT. This sequence encodes CASSPGGGWHTGELFF.

The CDR3 DNA follows: TGTGCCAGCAGCTTGACTAGCGGGGGCGAAGAGACCCAGTACTTC. It yields the protein CASSLTSGGEETQYF. This sequence joins TRBV5-6 and TRBJ2-5, with TRBD2 matching over 11 bases. Looked up from germline, CDR1 is SGHDT and CDR2 is YYEEEE. Trimming cost V 1 base and J 3 bases; bases outside gene matches: 2. The CDR3 consists of 15 residues.

This rearrangement joins TRBV30 to TRBJ1-2; TRBD1 might be the D (5 bases). Trimming left V 0 bases short and J 4 bases short, with 18 bases between. The CDR3 covers 16 residues. Per germline, CDR1 GTSNPN and CDR2 SVGIG (reference sequence). DNA for the CDR3: TGTGCCTGGAGTGTACTGGGGCGGGCATCTTCCTATGGCTACACCTTC. Protein product: CAWSVLGRASSYGYTF.

The chain combines TRBV27 with TRBJ2-7, with TRBD2 matching 7 bases. Germline V gives CDR1 MNHEY, CDR2 SMNVEV (reference sequence). CDR3 length: 13 residues. Trimming took 2 bases from V and 4 from J; bases not matched to a gene: 2. The CDR3 sequence is CASSLGGGYEQYF. The CDR3 DNA reads as TGTGCCAGCAGTTTAGGGGGGGGTTACGAGCAGTACTTC.

The J gene is TRBJ1-6, the V gene TRBV7-9, with D uncertain. The CDR3 is 13 amino acids. The germline CDR1 and CDR2 sequences are SEHNR and FQNEAQ (reference sequence). Trimming cost V 8 bases and J 8 bases, with 13 bases left between them. In DNA form, the CDR3 reads TGTGCCAGCTCGGGAGTCCTTGATTCACCCCTCCACTTT. Translated: CASSGVLDSPLHF.

The chain has TRBV30 and TRBJ1-3; the D gene is possibly TRBD1 (5 bases). V dropped 0 bases and J dropped 2 bases, with 14 bases sitting between them. In germline, CDR1 is GTSNPN, CDR2 SVGIG (reference sequence). The CDR3 covers 16 residues. CDR3 loop: CAWSVGAGWTGNTIYF. In DNA form, the CDR3 reads TGTGCCTGGAGTGTAGGTGCAGGGTGGACTGGAAACACCATATATTTT.

There are a few counts of this clone. The chain couples TRBV28 to TRBJ2-2; 7 bases match TRBD1. V gave up 7 bases and J gave up 0 bases; unmatched junction bases: 5. CDR3 length: 15 residues. CDR1 and CDR2 (germline): MDHEN, SYDVKM. CDR3 protein: CASIQTGSNTGELFF. CDR3 sequence (DNA): TGTGCCAGCATCCAGACAGGGTCGAACACCGGGGAGCTGTTTTTT.

The chain is built from TRBV27 and TRBJ1-2, with TRBD1 identical over 7 bases. V was pared by 4 bases and J by 4 bases, with 6 bases of the junction left unmatched. CDR3 length equals 14 residues. CDR1 MNHEY and CDR2 SMNVEV come from the germline V gene (reference sequence). Here the CDR3 reads CASSSRDSFYGYTF. CDR3 DNA: TGTGCCAGCAGTTCCCGGGACAGCTTCTATGGCTACACCTTC.

The CDR3 sequence is CASSASNQPQHF. The CDR3 region has the DNA TGTGCCAGCAGCGCTAGCAATCAGCCCCAGCATTTT. This chain links TRBV2 with TRBJ1-5; D ambiguous. V was shortened by 6 bases and J by 0 bases, with 3 bases between the two germline ends. CDR3 length: 12 amino acids. Germline lookup yields CDR1 SNHLY and CDR2 FYNNEI.

The chain recombines TRBV5-6 with TRBJ1-5; TRBD1 aligns across 9 bases. Germline V gene lookup returns CDR1 SGHDT and CDR2 YYEEEE. The CDR3 runs 16 residues. The ends lost 4 bases at V and 1 base at J; junction bases unmatched: 6. CDR3 DNA sequence: TGTGCCAGCAGCGCCATGACAGGGGGAAGCAATCAGCCCCAGCATTTT. Amino acids: CASSAMTGGSNQPQHF. Looking up the rest from reference TRBV5-6 and TRBJ1-5 gives the full variable domain: DAGVTQSPTHLIKTRGQQVTLRCSPKSGHDTVSWYQQALGQGPQFIFQYYEEEERQRGNFPDRFSGHQFPNYSSELNVNALLLGDSALYLCASSAMTGGSNQPQHFGDGTRLSIL.

On this clone itself: Other DNA variants within this sample encode the same CDR3. The chain links TRBV15 to TRBJ2-1; weak D call: TRBD1 (6 bases). Trimming removed 0 bases from V and 8 bases from J, with 14 bases in between. From germline, CDR1 is LNHNV and CDR2 YYDKDF (reference sequence). CDR3 length equals 15 residues. This CDR3 is CATSRDFPGDDEQFF. The CDR3 bases are TGTGCCACCAGCAGAGACTTCCCAGGGGACGATGAGCAGTTCTTC.

This clone was detected only a few times. This sequence joins TRBV30 and TRBJ2-7; D unresolved. The CDR3 contains 11 residues. V was shortened by 1 base and J by 3 bases, with 4 bases between the two germline ends. Germline values: CDR1 GTSNPN, CDR2 SVGIG (reference sequence). This CDR3 reads CAWSALYEQYF. The CDR3 DNA is TGTGCCTGGAGTGCCCTCTACGAGCAGTACTTC. Using reference TRBV30 and TRBJ2-7 for the parts outside the CDR3, the full variable domain is SQTIHQWPATLVQPVGSPLSLECTVEGTSNPNLYWYRQAAGRGLQLLFYSVGIGQISSEVPQNLSASRPQDRQFILSSKKLLLSDSGFYLCAWSALYEQYFGPGTRLTVT.

The CDR3 DNA is TGTGCCAGCGGGACCTACAGCTCCTACGAGCAGTACTTC. Its translation is CASGTYSSYEQYF. This chain uses TRBV5-5 with TRBJ2-7; the D call may be TRBD1 or TRBD2 (5 bases each). The CDR3 sequence is 13 residues long. Looked up from germline, CDR1 is SGHKS and CDR2 is YYEKEE (reference sequence). The V and J ends lost 7 bases and 0 bases respectively, with 11 bases between them.

The V gene is TRBV7-2, the J gene TRBJ1-1; unclear D gene. The germline V gene encodes CDR1 SGHTA and CDR2 FQGNSA. This CDR3 region has 15 residues. Trimming removed 5 bases at V and 1 base at J, with 14 bases between. The CDR3 sequence is CASSPLWSGNTEAFF. Written as DNA, the CDR3 is TGTGCCAGCAGCCCCCTATGGTCGGGGAACACTGAAGCTTTCTTT.

The chain combines TRBV6-4 with TRBJ2-1, with 9 bases fitting TRBD1. The germline gives CDR1 MRHNA, CDR2 SNTAGT. V lost 0 bases and J lost 3; bases outside the gene matches: 0. The CDR3 runs to 15 residues. The CDR3 coding sequence is TGTGCCAGCAGTGACTCGACAGGGGGCTACAATGAGCAGTTCTTC. Its protein product is CASSDSTGGYNEQFF.

The chain has TRBV4-3 and TRBJ2-1, with a tentative D call TRBD2 (6 bases). V dropped 1 base and J dropped 6 bases, with 7 bases sitting between them. The CDR3 contains 13 residues. The V gene's germline CDR1 is LGHNA and CDR2 YSLEER. The CDR3 is CASSQGRGNEQFF. The CDR3 coding sequence is TGCGCCAGCAGCCAAGGGCGGGGCAATGAGCAGTTCTTC.

The chain employs TRBV13 and TRBJ1-2; TRBD1 is a possible D gene (5 bases). The CDR3 length is 15 residues. Trimming stripped 5 bases from V and 3 bases from J, with 16 bases between. Germline CDR1 reads PRHDT; CDR2 reads FYEKMQ (reference sequence). The CDR3 coding sequence is TGTGCCAGCAGCCAAGAGGGACGGTGGGACTATGGCTACACCTTC. Its protein is CASSQEGRWDYGYTF.

This clone was observed a few times. The CDR3 region is CASSQEGTANTEAFF. The DNA of the CDR3 is TGCGCCAGCAGCCAAGAAGGGACAGCGAACACTGAAGCTTTCTTT. The V gene is TRBV4-1, the J gene TRBJ1-1; 7 positions match TRBD1. The CDR3 is made up of 15 amino acids. V lost 0 bases to trimming and J lost 1 base; unmatched junction nucleotides: 2. Germline V gives CDR1 MGHRA, CDR2 YSYEKL.

On this clone itself: Other DNA sequences within the sample encode an identical CDR3. This chain links TRBV27 with TRBJ1-5; 8 bases are shared with TRBD1. With V trimmed by 4 bases and J by 1 base, 0 bases remained unmatched. CDR3 length: 14 amino acids. The V gene's germline CDR1 is MNHEY and CDR2 SMNVEV (reference sequence). DNA for the CDR3: TGTGCCAGCAGTTACAGGGGGAGCAATCAGCCCCAGCATTTT. Protein: CASSYRGSNQPQHF.

This clone was picked up a small number of times. J is TRBJ1-2 and V is TRBV12-5, with 7 bases matching TRBD1. There are 13 residues in the CDR3. Germline V gives CDR1 LGHNT, CDR2 FRNRAP. J lost 4 bases, V lost 5 bases, and 4 bases had no gene match. As DNA, the CDR3 is TGTGCTAGTGGTGGTGACAGGGCCTATGGCTACACCTTC. The encoded protein is CASGGDRAYGYTF.